One TCR beta chain is described in this entry. Its specificity is unknown. This entry comes from a study of shared clonotypes between healthy human individuals. The overall study: Donors consisted of a couple of women and a few men between 18 and 49.

V lost 6 bases, J lost 7 bases, and 22 bases lay in between. There are 15 residues in the CDR3. Germline V gene lookup returns CDR1 MNHNY and CDR2 SVGAGI (reference sequence). The donors, healthy adults who were HIV-negative, had experienced no recent acute infections or vaccinations. General observations from the study: Richness estimates generally favored naive over memory subsets.

Assay runs were performed at deep level. Assay used: immunoSEQ multiplex PCR; TCRdb lists only in-frame clones, some missing. The repertoire holds about 230,000 clones, with 65% as singletons. The source of this sequence is a young man in good health. This rearrangement joins TRBV6-6 to TRBJ2-7; the D is unclear. Sequencing was performed on memory CD4+ T cells sorted from blood. This sample's subset: CD45RA-negative fraction. The CDR3 DNA reads TGTGCCAGCAGGTCCGGCCCTCCTCTATTCGGGGAGCAGTACTTC. Residues: CASRSGPPLFGEQYF.